These T cell receptor beta chains were read from a single sample in a study of vaccination and CD4 T cells after COVID-19. Using its own MiXCR run on the PCR reads, TCRdb lists one record per CDR3 protein. Altogether about 5,000 distinct CDR3 sequences are present, less than 65% being singletons, with the ten largest covering about a third. Their recognized antigens are unknown. The sample was CD4+ T cells from blood, cultured in vitro. The receptors here all came from a human donor in good health. CDR3s include the opening cysteine and the closing phenylalanine or tryptophan.

CDR3 protein: CSATAGGGQETQYF
J gene: TRBJ2-5
V gene: TRBV20-1

CDR3 protein: CASSLGEGADTQYF
J gene: TRBJ2-3
V gene: TRBV11-3

CDR3 protein: CASSSDLNTEAFF
J gene: TRBJ1-1
V gene: TRBV19

CDR3 protein: CASSLEFQGPTAAFF
J gene: TRBJ1-1
V gene: TRBV7-9

CDR3 protein: CSALKRGYSYEQYF
J gene: TRBJ2-7
V gene: TRBV20-1

CDR3 protein: CASSIKQTQYF
J gene: TRBJ2-5
V gene: TRBV7-2

CDR3 protein: CAISVGDTQYF
J gene: TRBJ2-3
V gene: TRBV10-3

CDR3 protein: CASSIGQANEKLFF
J gene: TRBJ1-4
V gene: TRBV19

CDR3 protein: CASSLERLGGSTGELFF
J gene: TRBJ2-2
V gene: TRBV7-9

CDR3 protein: CASSYDPSPIDRGSNGYTF
J gene: TRBJ1-2
V gene: TRBV6-5

CDR3 protein: CSASRRGSVGLNNEQFF
J gene: TRBJ2-1
V gene: TRBV20-1

CDR3 protein: CASSRKKGATPDTQYF
J gene: TRBJ2-3
V gene: TRBV19

CDR3 protein: CATSRDGTRGFYEQYF
J gene: TRBJ2-7
V gene: TRBV15

CDR3 protein: CASRPGQLNTEAFF
J gene: TRBJ1-1
V gene: TRBV19

CDR3 protein: CSVADGINQPQHF
J gene: TRBJ1-5
V gene: TRBV29-1

CDR3 protein: CASGFLASGKGYEQYF
J gene: TRBJ2-7
V gene: TRBV6-5

CDR3 protein: CASTDPDRAYEQYF
J gene: TRBJ2-7
V gene: TRBV6-1

CDR3 protein: CASSEAQDGYEQYF
J gene: TRBJ2-7
V gene: TRBV6-1

CDR3 protein: CASSWTGDTEAFF
J gene: TRBJ1-1
V gene: TRBV7-9

CDR3 protein: CSANGLAGIHYEQYF
J gene: TRBJ2-7
V gene: TRBV20-1

CDR3 protein: CAWRDTVGQPQHF
J gene: TRBJ1-5
V gene: TRBV30

CDR3 protein: CASSPFRGARYEQYF
J gene: TRBJ2-7
V gene: TRBV7-8

CDR3 protein: CASSAGQGVVETQYF
J gene: TRBJ2-5
V gene: TRBV2

CDR3 protein: CASSQDRGWDYGYTF
J gene: TRBJ1-2
V gene: TRBV4-3

CDR3 protein: CASGQGAGTEAFF
J gene: TRBJ1-1
V gene: TRBV19

CDR3 protein: CASSYGLAGQETQYF
J gene: TRBJ2-5
V gene: TRBV6-5

CDR3 protein: CASSYGVGGPAKNIQYF
J gene: TRBJ2-4
V gene: TRBV6-5

CDR3 protein: CASSPALGGSGELFF
J gene: TRBJ2-2
V gene: TRBV6-1

CDR3 protein: CATVLQTGLGSGNTIYF
J gene: TRBJ1-3
V gene: TRBV19

CDR3 protein: CASTTGTGFFAGYTF
J gene: TRBJ1-2
V gene: TRBV5-4

CDR3 protein: CASSADGHGYTF
J gene: TRBJ1-2
V gene: TRBV7-6

CDR3 protein: CSVEVGTSGTDTQYF
J gene: TRBJ2-3
V gene: TRBV29-1

CDR3 protein: CSANRIEAFF
J gene: TRBJ1-1
V gene: TRBV20-1

CDR3 protein: CASKGYVNSPLHF
J gene: TRBJ1-6
V gene: TRBV2

CDR3 protein: CSVVVRLAGGEQYF
J gene: -
V gene: TRBV29-1

CDR3 protein: CASRLQGTLNYGYTF
J gene: TRBJ1-2
V gene: TRBV28

CDR3 protein: CASSLDSLNAEAFF
J gene: TRBJ1-1
V gene: TRBV5-4

CDR3 protein: CASSLTGPGYTF
J gene: TRBJ1-2
V gene: TRBV6-1

CDR3 protein: CASSERGSEAFF
J gene: TRBJ1-1
V gene: TRBV6-1

CDR3 protein: CASSPHRGSNQPQHF
J gene: TRBJ1-5
V gene: TRBV7-2

CDR3 protein: CSAQGLAGAYNEQFF
J gene: TRBJ2-1
V gene: TRBV20-1

CDR3 protein: CASGYALVANYGYTF
J gene: TRBJ1-2
V gene: TRBV12-5

CDR3 protein: CASSPRLAGGVGSSYEQYF
J gene: TRBJ2-7
V gene: TRBV5-1

CDR3 protein: CASSPETSGSEYYEQYF
J gene: TRBJ2-7
V gene: TRBV4-1

CDR3 protein: CASSSDRGTTDTQYF
J gene: TRBJ2-3
V gene: TRBV7-2

CDR3 protein: CSASAGGYEQYF
J gene: TRBJ2-7
V gene: TRBV20-1

CDR3 protein: CASSGGTGGNSPLHF
J gene: TRBJ1-6
V gene: TRBV19

CDR3 protein: CASNVGGSNQPQHF
J gene: TRBJ1-5
V gene: TRBV6-1

CDR3 protein: CASSTRVGGTYNEQFF
J gene: TRBJ2-1
V gene: TRBV6-5

CDR3 protein: CASSHRIGLTGELFF
J gene: TRBJ2-2
V gene: TRBV6-2/TRBV6-3

CDR3 protein: CASSFQGDNYGYTF
J gene: TRBJ1-2
V gene: TRBV7-8

CDR3 protein: CASTLPPQPQHF
J gene: TRBJ1-5
V gene: TRBV7-2